These 10 T cell receptor beta chains share one sample of origin, sequenced in a study of cytomegalovirus exposure and HLA in healthy donors. PCR was performed using 60 Vbeta and 13 Jbeta primers. Only in-frame clones appear in the TCRdb table, and some are missing; sequencing was by immunoSEQ multiplex PCR. Of some 110,000 clones detected, approximately 81% appear once; the ten largest clones hold roughly 1.2%. Sequences were obtained from PBMCs. The receptor source for this set is a young man in good health and CMV-seronegative.

The sample holds one count of this clone. The V gene is TRBV6-1, the J gene TRBJ2-7; 7 nucleotides match TRBD1. Germline-derived CDR1 and CDR2 are MNHNS and SASEGT. The V gene end was trimmed by 2 bases and the J gene end by 2 bases; junction bases not matched to a gene: 6. The CDR3 sequence is 15 residues long. The CDR3: CASSERDSSAYEQYF. CDR3 DNA: TGTGCCAGCAGTGAACGGGACAGTAGCGCCTACGAGCAGTACTTC.

V gene TRBV7-9 combines with J gene TRBJ2-4; 7 bases are a match to TRBD2. Trimming took 6 bases from V and 10 from J; bases not matched to a gene: 9. This CDR3 is 13 amino acids long. The germline V gene encodes CDR1 SEHNR and CDR2 FQNEAQ (reference sequence). The CDR3 coding sequence is TGTGCCAGCAGTTCGCCTGGGACTAATATTCAGTACTTC. This sequence encodes CASSSPGTNIQYF.

This clone was counted a single time. V usage is TRBV28 and J usage is TRBJ1-1; D gene uncertain. V lost 6 bases, J lost 8 bases, and 13 bases lay in between. The CDR3 sequence is 12 residues long. Germline CDR1 reads MDHEN; CDR2 reads SYDVKM. The CDR3: CASSLLNREAFF. The CDR3 nucleotides are TGTGCCAGCAGCCTCCTAAATAGAGAAGCTTTCTTT.

The table lists this clone with a count of one. The gene calls are TRBV5-1 and TRBJ2-2, with a weak D call TRBD2 (5 bases). This CDR3 comprises 13 residues. V was cut by 3 bases and J by 5 bases, with 8 bases left in between. Germline CDR1 and CDR2: SGHRS and YFSETQ. The CDR3 loop is CASSSGITGELFF. DNA of the CDR3: TGCGCCAGCAGCTCCGGGATTACCGGGGAGCTGTTTTTT. The variable domain in full, completed from reference TRBV5-1 and TRBJ2-2, reads KAGVTQTPRYLIKTRGQQVTLSCSPISGHRSVSWYQQTPGQGLQFLFEYFSETQRNKGNFPGRFSGRQFSNSRSEMNVSTLELGDSALYLCASSSGITGELFFGEGSRLTVL.

Written as DNA, the CDR3 is TGTGCCAAGTTGCCGACAGGGAATGGCTACACCTTC. This gives the protein CAKLPTGNGYTF. V usage is TRBV19 and J usage is TRBJ1-2; 7 nucleotides agree with TRBD1. This CDR3 is 12 amino acids long. J lost 6 bases, V lost 10 bases, and 8 bases had no gene match. Germline-derived CDR1 and CDR2 are LNHDA and SQIVND (reference sequence).

CDR3: CASRSGGLETQYF. The CDR3 DNA reads as TGTGCCAGCAGATCAGGGGGTTTAGAAACCCAGTACTTC. The gene calls are TRBV6-5 and TRBJ2-5; 7 bases line up with TRBD1. After removal of 6 bases from V and 8 bases from J, the junction contained 9 bases not matched to a gene. Germline V lookup: CDR1 MNHEY, CDR2 SVGAGI. CDR3 length: 13 amino acids.

V is TRBV27 and J is TRBJ1-1, with D possibly matching TRBD1 (5 bases). Germline V lookup: CDR1 MNHEY, CDR2 SMNVEV (reference sequence). V lost 0 bases, J lost 5 bases, and 10 bases lay in between. The CDR3 spans 14 residues. CDR3 DNA: TGTGCCAGCAGTTTATCGCCAGGGCGGACTGAAGCTTTCTTT. Translated, it gives CASSLSPGRTEAFF.

A single count supports this clone. This chain joins TRBV6-1 and TRBJ1-2; D is unclear. Per germline, CDR1 MNHNS and CDR2 SASEGT. V lost 1 base and J 4 bases, leaving 10 bases between the germline ends. There are 14 residues in the CDR3. Here the CDR3 DNA reads TGTGCCAGCAGTGAAGTAGGAGAAAGCTATGGCTACACCTTC. Its translation is CASSEVGESYGYTF.

CDR3 bases: TGTGCCAGCAGCCCTCTCGGGGATACGCAGTATTTT. This encodes CASSPLGDTQYF. The chain carries TRBV14 and TRBJ2-3; D ambiguous. The CDR3 has 12 residues. Germline V lookup: CDR1 SGHDN, CDR2 FVKESK. The V and J ends lost 4 bases and 6 bases respectively, with 8 bases between them.

This rearrangement joins TRBV11-3 to TRBJ2-2, with TRBD1 matching 9 bases. The CDR3 loop spans 15 amino acids. V lost 4 bases to trimming and J lost 3 bases; unmatched junction nucleotides: 3. In germline, CDR1 is SGHNT, CDR2 YENEEA. CDR3 nucleotides: TGTGCCAGCAGCTCGGGACAGGGTTACACCGGGGAGCTGTTTTTT. It specifies CASSSGQGYTGELFF.